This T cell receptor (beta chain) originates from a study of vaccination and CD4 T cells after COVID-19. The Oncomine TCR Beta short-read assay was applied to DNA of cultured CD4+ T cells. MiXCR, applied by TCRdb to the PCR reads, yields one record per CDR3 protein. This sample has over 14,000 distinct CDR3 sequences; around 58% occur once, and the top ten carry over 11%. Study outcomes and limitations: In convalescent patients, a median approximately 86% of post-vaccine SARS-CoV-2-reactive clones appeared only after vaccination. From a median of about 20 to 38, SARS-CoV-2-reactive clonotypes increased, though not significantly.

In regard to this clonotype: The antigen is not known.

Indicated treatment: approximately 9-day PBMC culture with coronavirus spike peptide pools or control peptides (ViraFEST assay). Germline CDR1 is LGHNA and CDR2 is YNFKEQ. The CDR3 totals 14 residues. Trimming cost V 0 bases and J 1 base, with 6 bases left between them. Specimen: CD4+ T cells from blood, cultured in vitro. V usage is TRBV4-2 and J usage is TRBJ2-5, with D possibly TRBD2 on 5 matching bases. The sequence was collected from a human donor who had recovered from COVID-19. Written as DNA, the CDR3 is TGTGCCAGCAGCCAAGAACGGGGCCAAGAGACCCAGTACTTC. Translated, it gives CASSQERGQETQYF.